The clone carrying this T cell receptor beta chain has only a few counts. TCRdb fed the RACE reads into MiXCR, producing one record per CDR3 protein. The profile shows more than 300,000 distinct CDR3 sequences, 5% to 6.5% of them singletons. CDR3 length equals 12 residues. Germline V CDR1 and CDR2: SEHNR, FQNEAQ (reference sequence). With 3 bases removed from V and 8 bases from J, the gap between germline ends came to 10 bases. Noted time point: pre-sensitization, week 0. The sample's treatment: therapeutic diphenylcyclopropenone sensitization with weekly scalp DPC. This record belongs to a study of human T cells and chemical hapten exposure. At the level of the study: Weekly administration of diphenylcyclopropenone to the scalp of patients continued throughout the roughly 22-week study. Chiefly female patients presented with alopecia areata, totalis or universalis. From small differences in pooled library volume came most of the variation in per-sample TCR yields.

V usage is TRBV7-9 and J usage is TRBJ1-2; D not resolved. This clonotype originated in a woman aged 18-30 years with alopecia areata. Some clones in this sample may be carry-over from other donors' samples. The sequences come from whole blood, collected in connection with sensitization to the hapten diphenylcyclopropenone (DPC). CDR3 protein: CASSFLPQGYTF. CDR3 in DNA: TGTGCCAGCAGCTTCCTGCCCCAGGGCTACACCTTC.